The 22 T cell receptor beta chains reported below all come from one sample, sequenced in a study of cytomegalovirus exposure and HLA in healthy donors. The PCR employed 60 Vbeta primers together with 13 Jbeta primers. Produced via immunoSEQ multiplex PCR; TCRdb's table is partial and in-frame only. With about 49,000 clones in the sample, the ten largest clones hold roughly 12%. The sequenced sample was PBMCs. Receptors were obtained from a man younger than 30 in good health and CMV-seropositive.

The V call is TRBV27, the J call TRBJ2-1; D is unresolved. The germline V gene has CDR1 MNHEY and CDR2 SMNVEV (reference sequence). V dropped 8 bases and J dropped 4 bases, with 12 bases sitting between them. This CDR3 contains 13 residues. In nucleotides, the CDR3 is TGTGCCAGCTGGCCAGACACGTACAATGAGCAGTTCTTC. Its protein is CASWPDTYNEQFF.

The V gene is TRBV6-5, the J gene TRBJ1-1; D gene unclear. V lost 0 bases and J 1 base, leaving 6 bases between the germline ends. Germline V gives CDR1 MNHEY, CDR2 SVGAGI. The CDR3 contains 14 residues. The CDR3 loop reads CASSYSFGNTEAFF. CDR3 nucleotides: TGTGCCAGCAGTTACTCCTTCGGGAACACTGAAGCTTTCTTT.

As to this clone: Different DNA sequences within this sample yield the same CDR3. This chain's CDR3 is CASSDRDRVNEQFF. The CDR3 region has the DNA TGTGCCAGCAGCGACCGGGACAGGGTCAATGAGCAGTTCTTC. The chain uses TRBV2 and TRBJ2-1, with 9 bases aligning to TRBD1. Germline V gene sequence: CDR1 SNHLY, CDR2 FYNNEI. The CDR3 loop spans 14 amino acids. The junction had 6 bases not matched to a gene; V was cut back by 6 bases and J by 6 bases.

This sequence joins TRBV18 and TRBJ1-2; unclear D gene. This CDR3 region has 13 residues. Germline V gene lookup returns CDR1 KGHSH and CDR2 LQKENI. The ends were cut back, 6 bases at V and 7 bases at J, with 15 bases in the middle. The CDR3 is CASSQDGVGGYTF. The CDR3 nucleotides are TGTGCCAGCTCCCAGGACGGGGTTGGTGGCTACACCTTC.

V usage is TRBV6-6 and J usage is TRBJ2-5, with D perhaps TRBD2 (6 bases). The better agreement between TRBJ2-7 and the DNA end casts doubt on the J call. CDR1 is MNHNY, CDR2 SVGAGI, per germline (reference sequence). This CDR3 is built from 12 residues. The CDR3 DNA sequence: TGTGCCAGCAGTCCGAGGGAGGCCGAGCAGTACTTC. This encodes CASSPREAEQYF.

The chain employs TRBV7-9 and TRBJ2-7; no definite D call. Between the trimmed V and J ends, which lost 5 bases and 5 bases, there was a span of 10 bases. The CDR3 is 12 amino acids. CDR1 and CDR2 (germline): SEHNR, FQNEAQ (reference sequence). CDR3 region: CASSPLGNEQYF. The CDR3 bases are TGTGCCAGCAGCCCCTTGGGCAACGAGCAGTACTTC.

CDR3 region: CAISGQGSGSYEQYF. The CDR3 DNA is TGTGCCATCAGTGGACAGGGGTCAGGCTCCTACGAGCAGTACTTC. The gene calls are TRBV10-3 and TRBJ2-7; 8 bases are a match to TRBD1. Germline V gene sequence: CDR1 ENHRY, CDR2 SYGVKD. This CDR3 contains 15 residues. V was pared by 4 bases and J by 0 bases, with 5 bases of the junction left unmatched.

V gene TRBV5-4 combines with J gene TRBJ2-5; 15 positions agree with TRBD2. The V gene end was trimmed by 3 bases and the J gene end by 5 bases; junction bases not matched to a gene: 5. The CDR3 contains 16 residues. Germline lookup yields CDR1 SGHNT and CDR2 YYREEE (reference sequence). This chain's CDR3 is CASSSWTSGRAETQYF. CDR3 sequence (DNA): TGTGCCAGCAGCTCTTGGACTAGCGGGAGGGCGGAGACCCAGTACTTC.

The chain employs TRBV20-1 and TRBJ2-7; TRBD2 might be the D (5 bases). V lost 5 bases to trimming and J lost 3 bases, with 8 bases between them. The germline gives CDR1 DFQATT, CDR2 SNEGSKA (reference sequence). This CDR3 contains 11 residues. The CDR3 DNA sequence: TGCAGTGCTCTCGGGGACTACGAGCAGTACTTC. It specifies CSALGDYEQYF.

V is TRBV27 and J is TRBJ2-2; the match to TRBD1 covers 9 bases. Germline assignment: CDR1 MNHEY and CDR2 SMNVEV (reference sequence). V lost 5 bases to trimming and J lost 5 bases; unmatched junction nucleotides: 12. The CDR3 has 17 amino acids. The CDR3 loop reads CASSPGQGREFTGELFF. The CDR3 DNA sequence: TGTGCCAGCAGTCCCGGACAGGGGAGAGAGTTTACCGGGGAGCTGTTTTTT.

The chain is built from TRBV5-1 and TRBJ2-6; no definite D call. Trimming removed 0 bases from V and 4 bases from J, with 8 bases in between. Per the germline V gene, CDR1 is SGHRS and CDR2 is YFSETQ. The CDR3 is made up of 15 amino acids. CDR3 region: CASSLEASGANVLTF. CDR3 sequence (DNA): TGCGCCAGCAGCTTGGAAGCCTCCGGGGCCAACGTCCTGACTTTC.

The gene calls are TRBV27 and TRBJ1-3; weak D call: TRBD1 (5 bases). Between the trimmed V and J ends, which lost 4 bases and 5 bases, there was a span of 9 bases. The germline CDR1 and CDR2 sequences are MNHEY and SMNVEV (reference sequence). The CDR3 loop spans 13 amino acids. CDR3 coding DNA: TGTGCCAGCAGTTGGGGGGATAGAAACACCATATATTTT. Encoded protein: CASSWGDRNTIYF.

On this clone: Because it lacks the conserved phenylalanine or tryptophan at the end, this CDR3 is likely a read error. The chain links TRBV12-5 to TRBJ1-1; 8 bases match TRBD1. The CDR3 length is 16 residues. V gave up 0 bases and J gave up 7 bases; unmatched junction bases: 10. Germline V CDR1 and CDR2: LGHNT, FRNRAP. The CDR3 is CASGLVQTGAINEAFL. DNA of the CDR3: TGTGCTAGTGGTTTGGTACAGACAGGGGCGATTAATGAAGCTTTCCTT.

V and J are TRBV11-2 and TRBJ1-2; D is ambiguous. Germline V gene sequence: CDR1 SGHAT, CDR2 FQNNGV. The CDR3 is made up of 13 amino acids. Deletions cut 2 bases from V and 7 bases from J, with 11 bases between. The CDR3 DNA sequence: TGTGCCAGCAGCTTAAACGGGTTATTTGGCTACACCTTC. Translated, it gives CASSLNGLFGYTF.

This chain links TRBV12-5 with TRBJ2-7; D unclear. This CDR3 has 14 amino acids. Germline values: CDR1 LGHNT, CDR2 FRNRAP. V lost 1 base to trimming and J lost 0 bases, with 7 bases between them. The CDR3 here is CASGLEESSYEQYF. CDR3 nucleotides: TGTGCTAGTGGTTTGGAGGAGTCCTCCTACGAGCAGTACTTC.

V gene TRBV2 combines with J gene TRBJ2-5; a weak D match, TRBD2 (5 bases). The DNA end is more similar to TRBJ2-7, so the J call may be wrong. The CDR3 has 12 amino acids. CDR1 is SNHLY, CDR2 FYNNEI, per germline. CDR3 in DNA: TGTGCCAGCAGTCGGGGAGCCTACGAGCAGTACTTC. Translated: CASSRGAYEQYF.

The chain couples TRBV30 to TRBJ2-3; tentatively, D is TRBD1 (5 bases). This CDR3 has 11 residues. V lost 5 bases, J lost 6 bases, and 9 bases lay in between. Germline CDR1 reads GTSNPN; CDR2 reads SVGIG (reference sequence). CDR3 protein: CAWGHGDTQYF. Here the CDR3 DNA reads TGTGCCTGGGGACATGGGGATACGCAGTATTTT.

V gene TRBV9 combines with J gene TRBJ2-7, with 9 bases matching TRBD1. The CDR3 is made up of 14 amino acids. Germline V gene lookup returns CDR1 SGDLS and CDR2 YYNGEE. J was trimmed by 3 bases and V by 2 bases; bases with no gene match: 3. This chain's CDR3 is CASSVDRGSYEQYF. The CDR3 DNA follows: TGTGCCAGCAGCGTCGACAGGGGGAGCTACGAGCAGTACTTC. Filled out from reference TRBV9 and TRBJ2-7, the complete variable domain reads DSGVTQTPKHLITATGQRVTLRCSPRSGDLSVYWYQQSLDQGLQFLIQYYNGEERAKGNILERFSAQQFPDLHSELNLSSLELGDSALYFCASSVDRGSYEQYFGPGTRLTVT.

This chain connects TRBV7-2 to TRBJ1-2, with D unclear. The CDR3 contains 13 residues. V was cut by 1 base and J by 4 bases, with 7 bases left in between. The germline V gene has CDR1 SGHTA and CDR2 FQGNSA. CDR3 nucleotide sequence: TGTGCCAGCAGCTTAGGCCAGTTCTATGGCTACACCTTC. Its translation: CASSLGQFYGYTF.

This chain uses TRBV6-1 with TRBJ2-3, with a tentative D call TRBD1 (7 bases). Germline lookup yields CDR1 MNHNS and CDR2 SASEGT. The CDR3 extends over 15 amino acids. The V end was cut by 2 bases, the J end by 2 bases, with 11 bases between. The DNA for the CDR3 is TGTGCCAGCAGTGAACGGAGGGGGCCCACAGATACGCAGTATTTT. Translation: CASSERRGPTDTQYF.

The V gene is TRBV7-2, the J gene TRBJ1-1; 7 positions match TRBD1. CDR3 length: 14 residues. The germline CDR1 and CDR2 sequences are SGHTA and FQGNSA. V lost 4 bases and J lost 3; bases outside the gene matches: 5. As DNA, the CDR3 is TGTGCCAGCAGCTCCCCCCAGGGGGACACTGAAGCTTTCTTT. The encoded protein is CASSSPQGDTEAFF.

The chain has TRBV6-1 and TRBJ2-1; TRBD2 matches 12 bases. Germline-derived CDR1 and CDR2 are MNHNS and SASEGT. V shed 4 bases and J 2 bases; nucleotides not matched to a gene: 3. This CDR3 is built from 16 residues. In DNA, the CDR3 is TGTGCCAGCAGTGTACTAGCGGGAGGCCCCTACAATGAGCAGTTCTTC. Amino acid sequence: CASSVLAGGPYNEQFF.